Below, 9 T cell receptor beta chains from the same sample are listed, as sequenced in a study of blood T cell repertoires in COVID-19. Only in-frame clones appear in the TCRdb table, and some are missing; sequencing was by immunoSEQ multiplex PCR. The sample contains around 150,000 clones, about 88% of which appear only once. The sequencing input was peripheral blood. The receptors were sampled from a man between 35 and 55 years old with acute or convalescent COVID-19.

The V call is TRBV6-4, the J call TRBJ1-2; 8 bases align to TRBD1. Germline V lookup: CDR1 MRHNA, CDR2 SNTAGT. The CDR3 spans 16 residues. V was pared by 8 bases and J by 4 bases, with 15 bases of the junction left unmatched. CDR3 residues: CASRTSSSGGPYGYTF. The DNA for the CDR3 is TGTGCCAGCCGTACGAGTTCGTCAGGGGGCCCCTATGGCTACACCTTC.

V and J are TRBV4-1 and TRBJ1-1; possibly TRBD1 for D (6 bases). Germline V gene data show CDR1 as MGHRA and CDR2 as YSYEKL. Trimming cost V 6 bases and J 0 bases, with 8 bases left between them. The length of the CDR3 is 13 residues. The CDR3 is CASRDSMNTEAFF. The DNA for the CDR3 is TGCGCCAGCAGGGACAGCATGAACACTGAAGCTTTCTTT.

This chain connects TRBV7-4 to TRBJ1-4; 7 bases match TRBD1. Germline CDR1 and CDR2: SGHVT and SQSDAQ. The length of the CDR3 is 17 residues. The V and J ends lost 3 bases and 0 bases, in that order; junction bases with no gene match: 7. In nucleotides, the CDR3 is TGTGCCAGCAGCTTTGACAGGGCTGGGACAACTAATGAAAAACTGTTTTTT. Amino acid sequence: CASSFDRAGTTNEKLFF.

This chain joins TRBV19 and TRBJ2-1; possibly TRBD1 for D (5 bases). This CDR3 has 12 amino acids. In germline, CDR1 is LNHDA, CDR2 SQIVND (reference sequence). V lost 5 bases and J lost 10, with 12 bases in between. The CDR3 bases are TGTGCCAGTAGTTCCAGGGCTTGGGAGCAGTTCTTC. This translates into CASSSRAWEQFF.

The V gene is TRBV28, the J gene TRBJ1-2; no reliable D call. The germline V gene has CDR1 MDHEN and CDR2 SYDVKM. CDR3 length equals 14 residues. Trimming shortened V by 6 bases and J by 4 bases, and 15 bases separated the two germline ends. Written as DNA, the CDR3 is TGTGCCAGCAGCTATCGGACGGCGGGCTATGGCTACACCTTC. Amino acids: CASSYRTAGYGYTF.

The gene calls are TRBV30 and TRBJ1-3, with 7 bases lining up with TRBD1. CDR3 size: 15 residues. Per the germline V gene, CDR1 is GTSNPN and CDR2 is SVGIG (reference sequence). The V and J ends lost 0 bases and 0 bases, in that order; junction bases with no gene match: 2. The CDR3 coding sequence is TGTGCCTGGAGTGTAGGACAGGACTCTGGAAACACCATATATTTT. It is translated as CAWSVGQDSGNTIYF.

This clone was detected only a few times. The CDR3 reads CASSYSLHVAGGAYNEQFF. The CDR3 DNA is TGTGCCAGCAGTTACTCGTTGCATGTAGCGGGGGGAGCTTACAATGAGCAGTTCTTC. The V gene is TRBV6-2 or TRBV6-3, the J gene TRBJ2-1; 10 bases agree with TRBD2. This CDR3 comprises 19 residues. Trimming took 0 bases from V and 4 from J; bases not matched to a gene: 12. Germline V CDR1 and CDR2: MNHEY, SVGEGT.

Concerning this clone: This CDR3 is also generated by other DNA sequences in the sample. The genes are TRBV5-1 and TRBJ2-5, with a weak D call TRBD2 (5 bases). Trimming cost V 0 bases and J 5 bases, with 11 bases left between them. Germline V gene lookup returns CDR1 SGHRS and CDR2 YFSETQ. CDR3 length equals 14 residues. The CDR3 DNA is TGCGCCAGCAGCTTGGATTCTCGGGGTGAGACCCAGTACTTC. Translating it yields CASSLDSRGETQYF.

This clone was detected once. The gene calls are TRBV6-8 and TRBJ1-5; TRBD1 matches 8 bases. This CDR3 has 17 residues. Trimming removed 2 bases from V and 0 bases from J; junction bases left unmatched: 6. CDR1 is MNHGY and CDR2 is SAAAGT in the germline V gene. This CDR3 reads CASSYEAGGGSNQPQHF. CDR3 nucleotides: TGTGCCAGCAGTTACGAAGCAGGGGGCGGTAGCAATCAGCCCCAGCATTTT.